A selection of T cell receptor beta chains follows, all from one sample in a study of CD8 T cells in ankylosing spondylitis. TCRdb re-called the 5' RACE reads through MiXCR, storing one row per CDR3 protein. Found here are 500,000 to 650,000 distinct CDR3 sequences, approximately 5.3% of them singletons; the top ten hold roughly 3.5%. The sample taken for sequencing was blood, either unsorted or a sorted T cell fraction (not recorded which). These receptors all stem from a male donor with ankylosing spondylitis. Both conserved end residues are trimmed from each CDR3. Part of the rows lack a size; the others show once, few, many or a class for expanded clones.

size,V,CDR3
many,TRBV28,ASSLRQNSNQPQH
-,TRBV5-1,ASSLLAGELYNEQF
many,TRBV5-1,ASSLGATPTGELF
-,TRBV5-5,ASSFSPVQETQY
-,TRBV18,ASSPVSAGETQY
many,TRBV12-3/TRBV12-4,ASRRRGSYNSPLH
many,TRBV20-1,SAPAWASYEQY
-,TRBV24-1,ATSDPGLASSGANVLT
many,TRBV7-9,ASSLGRTGGQETQY
many,TRBV5-1,ASSLEGEDQPQH